This T cell receptor (beta chain) was retrieved from a study of beta chain features in type 1 diabetes. Findings and caveats of the study: More deletions and fewer insertions at VDJ junctions were seen in type 1 diabetes patients. The study left unresolved whether HLA type influences TCRB rearrangement. TCRB CDR3s from Type 1 diabetes patients were moderately but significantly shorter in all four CD4+ subsets.

Germline CDR1 is SEHNR and CDR2 is FQNEAQ (reference sequence). The ends were cut back, 5 bases at V and 7 bases at J, with 18 bases in the middle. The CDR3 sequence is 14 residues long. Reverse transcribing all isolated RNA meant expressed TCRB transcripts were sequenced. Measured with immunoSEQ multiplex PCR; TCRdb has only the in-frame clones, and not every one. The table has around 600,000 clones, around 11% seen once. In the case of this clone: Its cognate antigen is unknown.

The specimen was naive CD4+ T cells from blood. This chain links TRBV7-9 with TRBJ2-7; D may be TRBD1 (6 bases). The TCR sequence derives from a man aged 25-45 years with type 1 diabetes. The CDR3, as DNA: TGTGCCAGCAGCCCGAACAGGGACCTGGGTGAGCAGTACTTC. Translation: CASSPNRDLGEQYF.